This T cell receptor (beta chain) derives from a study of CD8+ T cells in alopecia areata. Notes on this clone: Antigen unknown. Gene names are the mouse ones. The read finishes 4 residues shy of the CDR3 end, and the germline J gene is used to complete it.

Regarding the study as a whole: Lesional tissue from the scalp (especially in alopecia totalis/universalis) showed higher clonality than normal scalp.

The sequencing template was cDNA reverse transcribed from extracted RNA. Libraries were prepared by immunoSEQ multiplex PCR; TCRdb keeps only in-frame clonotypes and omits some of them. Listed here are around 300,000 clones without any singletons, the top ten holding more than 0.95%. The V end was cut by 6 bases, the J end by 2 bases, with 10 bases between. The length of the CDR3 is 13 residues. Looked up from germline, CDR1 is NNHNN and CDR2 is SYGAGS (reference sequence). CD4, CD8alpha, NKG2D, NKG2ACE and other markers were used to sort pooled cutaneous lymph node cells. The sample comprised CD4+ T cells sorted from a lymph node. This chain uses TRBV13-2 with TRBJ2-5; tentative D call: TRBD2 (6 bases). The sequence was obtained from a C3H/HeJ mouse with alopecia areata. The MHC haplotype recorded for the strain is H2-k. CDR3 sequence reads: CASAQLGQDTQYF. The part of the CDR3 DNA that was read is TGTGCCAGCGCCCAACTGGGCCAAGAC.